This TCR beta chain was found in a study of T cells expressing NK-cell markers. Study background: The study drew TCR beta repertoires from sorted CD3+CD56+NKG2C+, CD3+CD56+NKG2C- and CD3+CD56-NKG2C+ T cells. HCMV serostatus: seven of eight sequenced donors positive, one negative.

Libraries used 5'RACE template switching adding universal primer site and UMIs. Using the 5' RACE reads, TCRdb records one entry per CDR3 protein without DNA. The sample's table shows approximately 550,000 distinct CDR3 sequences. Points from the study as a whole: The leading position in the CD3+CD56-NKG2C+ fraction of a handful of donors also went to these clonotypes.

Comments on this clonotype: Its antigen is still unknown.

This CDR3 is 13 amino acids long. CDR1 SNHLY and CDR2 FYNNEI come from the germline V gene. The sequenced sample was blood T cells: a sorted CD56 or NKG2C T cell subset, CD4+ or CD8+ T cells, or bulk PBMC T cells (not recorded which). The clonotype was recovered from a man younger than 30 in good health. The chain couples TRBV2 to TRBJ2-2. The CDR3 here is CASSPIVSEELFF.